The 15 T cell receptor beta chains presented below share a single source sample, sequenced in a study of lymphopenia after photon versus proton radiotherapy (dated by TCRdb to between 2017 and 2020). Library method: the immunoSEQ multiplex PCR assay. TCRdb mirrors the immuneACCESS table, restricted to in-frame sequences. Some clones are absent from its copies; in checked studies, under half trace to an unresolved V gene, and the reason for the others is unknown. The sample table lists 150,000 to 200,000 clones, more than 85% of them with a count of one. Around 4.6% of the sample goes to the ten largest clones. The source material was peripheral blood, sampled from a patient treated with photon-based radiotherapy. These receptors were collected from a man in his forties or fifties with gastric cancer.

This clone was counted only a few times. V usage is TRBV7-9 and J usage is TRBJ1-2, with D unresolved. Germline CDR1 reads SEHNR; CDR2 reads FQNEAQ (reference sequence). This CDR3 contains 13 residues. The ends were cut back, 5 bases at V and 4 bases at J, with 11 bases in the middle. The CDR3, as DNA: TGTGCCAGCAGCCAACAAGAGCTCTATGGCTACACCTTC. Translation gives CASSQQELYGYTF.

The J gene is TRBJ1-2, the V gene TRBV18, with unresolved D. There are 13 residues in the CDR3. Germline V gene sequence: CDR1 KGHSH, CDR2 LQKENI. Trimming removed 2 bases at V and 5 bases at J, with 9 bases between. Here the CDR3 reads CASSPSGEYGYTF. CDR3 coding DNA: TGTGCCAGCTCACCATCCGGCGAGTATGGCTACACCTTC.

This chain joins TRBV5-4 and TRBJ1-1; D may be TRBD1 (5 bases). With 1 base removed from V and 7 bases from J, the gap between germline ends came to 23 bases. The CDR3 has 17 residues. Germline V lookup: CDR1 SGHNT, CDR2 YYREEE (reference sequence). The CDR3 DNA sequence: TGTGCCAGCAGCTTGTGGGCTGGGTGGGGACTTAGCAGTGAAGCTTTCTTT. Protein: CASSLWAGWGLSSEAFF.

V and J are TRBV28 and TRBJ2-7; D may be TRBD1 (5 bases). Deletions cut 3 bases from V and 4 bases from J, with 13 bases between. The CDR3 runs to 14 residues. Germline loops: CDR1 MDHEN, CDR2 SYDVKM. CDR3: CASSFSQGRYEQYF. In DNA form, the CDR3 reads TGTGCCAGCAGTTTCAGCCAGGGCAGGTACGAGCAGTACTTC.

This rearrangement joins TRBV6-5 to TRBJ1-1; D unresolved. CDR1 is MNHEY, CDR2 SVGAGI, per germline. CDR3 size: 15 residues. The V and J ends lost 3 bases and 1 base respectively, with 12 bases between them. As DNA, the CDR3 is TGTGCCAGCAGTTATGTCGAGGGAGGGAACACTGAAGCTTTCTTT. Its translation: CASSYVEGGNTEAFF.

The chain carries TRBV6-5 and TRBJ1-4; the D is unclear. The V end lost 1 base, the J end lost 1 base, and 7 bases lay between the germline ends. Germline-derived CDR1 and CDR2 are MNHEY and SVGAGI. CDR3 length: 15 amino acids. The CDR3 spells CASSYLKRTNEKLFF. CDR3 nucleotides: TGTGCCAGCAGTTACTTAAAGAGAACTAATGAAAAACTGTTTTTT.

The V and J genes are TRBV9 and TRBJ2-1, with TRBD2 matching 12 bases. Trimming cost V 0 bases and J 2 bases; bases outside gene matches: 0. The germline gives CDR1 SGDLS, CDR2 YYNGEE. This CDR3 comprises 16 residues. The CDR3 spells CASSVGLAGAYNEQFF. CDR3 sequence (DNA): TGTGCCAGCAGCGTAGGACTAGCGGGAGCCTACAATGAGCAGTTCTTC.

The chain is built from TRBV4-3 and TRBJ1-2; 10 nucleotides agree with TRBD1. V gave up 2 bases and J gave up 4 bases; unmatched junction bases: 13. This CDR3 is built from 18 residues. The germline CDR1 and CDR2 sequences are LGHNA and YSLEER. The CDR3 reads CASSQTPGTGVFGYGYTF. In DNA form, the CDR3 reads TGCGCCAGCAGCCAAACTCCCGGGACAGGGGTTTTTGGCTATGGCTACACCTTC.

The rearrangement uses TRBV2 and TRBJ1-2; D remains unclear. Trimming took off 5 bases at V and 8 bases at J, with 15 bases between the two ends. Per germline, CDR1 SNHLY and CDR2 FYNNEI. The CDR3 extends over 13 amino acids. The CDR3 reads CASSKSGVEGYTF. The CDR3 DNA sequence: TGTGCCAGCAGTAAATCGGGAGTAGAGGGCTACACCTTC.

This clone was seen a few times. The chain has TRBV7-9 and TRBJ1-2, with no clear D. The V and J ends lost 9 bases and 9 bases respectively, with 17 bases between them. This CDR3 spans 12 amino acids. Germline-derived CDR1 and CDR2 are SEHNR and FQNEAQ (reference sequence). DNA of the CDR3: TGTGCCAGTTCAATGGACGGACGAAGCTACACCTTC. Amino acids: CASSMDGRSYTF.

For the CDR3, the DNA is TGTGCCAGCAGCTTAGCGAGGGAGACAGGGGCGTTCTTC. Translated, it gives CASSLARETGAFF. The chain combines TRBV7-2 with TRBJ2-1; TRBD1 matches at 8 bases. CDR1 SGHTA and CDR2 FQGNSA come from the germline V gene. The CDR3 length is 13 residues. The junction had 7 bases not matched to a gene; V was cut back by 0 bases and J by 15 bases.

This clone was picked up one time. The rearrangement uses TRBV18 and TRBJ2-3; a weak D match, TRBD1 (7 bases). The V end was cut by 1 base, the J end by 2 bases, with 37 bases between. CDR1 is KGHSH and CDR2 is LQKENI in the germline V gene. The CDR3 totals 24 residues. The CDR3 spells CASSPLAPENVGTELRGDTDTQYF. In DNA, the CDR3 is TGTGCCAGCTCACCACTAGCGCCCGAGAATGTGGGGACAGAATTGAGGGGGGACACAGATACGCAGTATTTT.

This clone appeared a single time. This rearrangement joins TRBV7-9 to TRBJ2-5, with D uncertain. The CDR3 runs to 14 residues. The germline V gene has CDR1 SEHNR and CDR2 FQNEAQ (reference sequence). The V end was cut by 5 bases, the J end by 1 base, with 11 bases between. In DNA form, the CDR3 reads TGTGCCAGCAGCGCCGGACGGACCCAAGAGACCCAGTACTTC. It specifies CASSAGRTQETQYF.

V and J are TRBV28 and TRBJ2-5, with D unclear. Germline V gene data show CDR1 as MDHEN and CDR2 as SYDVKM. The CDR3 loop spans 15 amino acids. V lost 2 bases and J lost 5, with 15 bases in between. For the CDR3, the DNA is TGTGCCAGCAGTTTACCGCGTGAACAGAGGGAGACCCAGTACTTC. This encodes CASSLPREQRETQYF. Using reference TRBV28 and TRBJ2-5 for the parts outside the CDR3, the full variable domain is DVKVTQSSRYLVKRTGEKVFLECVQDMDHENMFWYRQDPGLGLRLIYFSYDVKMKEKGDIPEGYSVSREKKERFSLILESASTNQTSMYLCASSLPREQRETQYFGPGTRLLVL.

The V and J genes are TRBV19 and TRBJ1-2, with 12 bases fitting TRBD1. There are 15 residues in the CDR3. The V gene end was trimmed by 9 bases and the J gene end by 9 bases; junction bases not matched to a gene: 14. Germline-derived CDR1 and CDR2 are LNHDA and SQIVND (reference sequence). CDR3 in DNA: TGTGCCAGCTCCCCTGCGGGACAGGGGGCGAATCGCTACACCTTC. Its protein is CASSPAGQGANRYTF.